The next 9 T cell receptor beta chains were all read from a single sample in a study of T cells in Graves' hyperthyroidism and ophthalmopathy. Amplification of TCR beta CDR3 regions was performed using RNA transcripts as template. Initially, a first-round RT-PCR of the TCR CDR3 employed the HTBI primer set. TCRdb fed the multiplex PCR reads into MiXCR, producing one record per CDR3 protein. The table has more than 550,000 distinct CDR3 sequences, roughly a sixth seen once. The specimen sequenced was blood. The origin of the receptors is a man aged 50 to 60 with Graves' hyperthyroidism.

This clonotype was seen at least ten times. The V gene is TRBV5-1, the J gene TRBJ1-1; tentatively, D is TRBD1 (5 bases). The CDR3 has 15 residues. Germline V gives CDR1 SGHRS, CDR2 YFSETQ. V lost 0 bases, J lost 1 base, and 10 bases lay in between. CDR3 amino acids: CASSLALGANTEAFF. CDR3 sequence (DNA): TGCGCCAGCAGCTTGGCCCTAGGGGCGAACACTGAAGCTTTCTTT. Supplemented by reference TRBV5-1 and TRBJ1-1, the full variable domain reads KAGVTQTPRYLIKTRGQQVTLSCSPISGHRSVSWYQQTPGQGLQFLFEYFSETQRNKGNFPGRFSGRQFSNSRSEMNVSTLELGDSALYLCASSLALGANTEAFFGQGTRLTVV.

There are many counts of this clonotype. The chain has TRBV2 and TRBJ2-7; TRBD2 might be the D (7 bases). The CDR3 spans 16 residues. Trimming pared 1 base from V and 5 bases from J, leaving 18 bases between. CDR1 and CDR2 from the germline V gene are SNHLY and FYNNEI. This CDR3 is CASSEEGGIGKNEQYF. Here the CDR3 DNA reads TGTGCCAGCAGTGAAGAGGGGGGGATCGGGAAAAACGAGCAGTACTTC.

This clonotype was seen ten or more times. V and J are TRBV6-1 and TRBJ2-6; D is possibly TRBD2 (6 bases). CDR3 length: 16 amino acids. The germline V and J ends were trimmed by 6 bases and 0 bases, with 12 bases remaining between them. CDR1 and CDR2 from the germline V gene are MNHNS and SASEGT. The CDR3 nucleotides are TGTGCCAGCAGGGGACTGGGACCCTCTGGGGCCAACGTCCTGACTTTC. Its protein product is CASRGLGPSGANVLTF.

This clonotype appeared many times. This rearrangement joins TRBV19 to TRBJ2-7; 7 bases line up with TRBD2. V was clipped by 4 bases and J by 7 bases; unmatched bases: 13. This CDR3 is built from 15 residues. Per the germline V gene, CDR1 is LNHDA and CDR2 is SQIVND (reference sequence). CDR3 sequence: CASSTGLGPHREQYF. CDR3 nucleotides: TGTGCCAGTAGTACAGGACTAGGCCCTCATCGGGAGCAGTACTTC.

Details on this clonotype: A single base separates this from a much larger clone, so it may be a read error. The rearrangement links TRBV29-1 to TRBJ1-1; D perhaps matches TRBD1 (6 bases). Germline V gene sequence: CDR1 SQVTM, CDR2 ANQGSEA. The CDR3 has 13 amino acids. CDR3: CSVKPRRDTEASF. DNA for the CDR3: TGCAGCGTTAAACCCCGCAGGGACACTGAAGCTTCCTTT. Full variable domain (rest looked up from reference TRBV29-1 and TRBJ1-1): SAVISQKPSRDICQRGTSLTIQCQVDSQVTMMFWYRQQPGQSLTLIATANQGSEATYESGFVIDKFPISRPNLTFSTLTVSNMSPEDSSIYLCSVKPRRDTEASFGQGTRLTVV.

There are a few counts of this clonotype. This chain links TRBV29-1 with TRBJ2-7, with 8 nucleotides matching TRBD1. J was trimmed by 3 bases and V by 1 base; bases with no gene match: 8. Germline V CDR1 and CDR2: SQVTM, ANQGSEA. The CDR3 is 15 residues long. Here the CDR3 reads CSVEAATGVHYEQYF. In DNA form, the CDR3 reads TGCAGCGTTGAAGCGGCGACAGGGGTACACTACGAGCAGTACTTC.

The table lists this clonotype with a few counts. The V and J genes are TRBV29-1 and TRBJ2-3, with 9 nucleotides matching TRBD1. The CDR3 consists of 15 residues. V lost 3 bases and J lost 3; bases outside the gene matches: 7. CDR1 is SQVTM, CDR2 ANQGSEA, per germline. The CDR3 here is CSVDRQGVETDTQYF. Written as DNA, the CDR3 is TGCAGCGTTGATAGACAGGGGGTTGAAACAGATACGCAGTATTTT.

This clonotype has ten or more counts. Here the CDR3 DNA reads TGTGCCAGCAGCCCTCCGGGACTAGCGGCTAGCACAGATACGCAGTATTTT. This gives the protein CASSPPGLAASTDTQYF. The chain combines TRBV28 with TRBJ2-3, with 11 bases fitting TRBD2. CDR1 MDHEN and CDR2 SYDVKM come from the germline V gene. This CDR3 has 17 amino acids. V dropped 6 bases and J dropped 0; count of bases not matched to a gene: 8.

This clonotype was seen many times. The chain links TRBV5-1 to TRBJ1-1; D not certain. The germline CDR1 and CDR2 sequences are SGHRS and YFSETQ. The CDR3 totals 15 residues. The V and J ends lost 3 bases and 3 bases respectively, with 15 bases between them. CDR3 sequence reads: CASSSSGNKDTEAFF. CDR3 DNA sequence: TGCGCCAGCAGCTCTTCCGGAAATAAAGACACTGAAGCTTTCTTT.